A single sample gave rise to the 2 T cell receptor beta chains below, sequenced in a study of T-cell memory formation after mild COVID-19. Using its own MiXCR run on the 5' RACE reads, TCRdb lists one record per CDR3 protein. The repertoire includes around 500,000 distinct CDR3 sequences, 15% to 20% of them detected once, and 10% to 15% sits in the top ten. The sample was PBMCs or a T cell subset sorted from them (not recorded which). Receptors were obtained from an adult woman who had mild COVID-19 (a few samples of this study predate the infection). Cell type and time point are not known.

The chain has TRBV5-6 and TRBJ2-5, with no clear D. Germline loops: CDR1 SGHDT, CDR2 YYEEEE. V was clipped by 6 bases and J by 5 bases, with 11 bases between them. There are 12 residues in the CDR3. The CDR3 loop reads CASTRALETQYF. CDR3 bases: TGTGCCAGCACTAGAGCGTTGGAGACCCAGTACTTC.

This clonotype was picked up many times. The chain carries TRBV5-1 and TRBJ2-1, with 9 bases fitting TRBD2. Germline V gene sequence: CDR1 SGHRS, CDR2 YFSETQ. The CDR3 is made up of 15 amino acids. The V gene end was trimmed by 4 bases and the J gene end by 2 bases; junction bases not matched to a gene: 4. The CDR3 region is CASSPGGGAYNEQFF. CDR3 sequence (DNA): TGCGCCAGCAGCCCGGGCGGGGGGGCCTACAATGAGCAGTTCTTC.